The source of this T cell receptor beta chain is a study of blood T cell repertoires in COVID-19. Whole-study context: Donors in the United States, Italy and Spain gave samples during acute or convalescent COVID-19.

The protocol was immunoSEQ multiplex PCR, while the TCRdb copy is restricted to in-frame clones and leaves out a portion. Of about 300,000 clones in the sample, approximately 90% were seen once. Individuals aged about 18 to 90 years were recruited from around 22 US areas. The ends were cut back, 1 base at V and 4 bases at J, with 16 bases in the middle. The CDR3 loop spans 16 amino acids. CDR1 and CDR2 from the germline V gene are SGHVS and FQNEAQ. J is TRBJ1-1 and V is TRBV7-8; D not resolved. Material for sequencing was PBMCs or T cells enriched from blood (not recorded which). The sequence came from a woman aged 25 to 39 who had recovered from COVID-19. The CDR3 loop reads CASSLDRVLGPTEAFF. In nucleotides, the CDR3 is TGTGCCAGCAGCTTAGATCGGGTGCTTGGTCCCACTGAAGCTTTCTTT.